The 24 T cell receptor beta chains listed next were all sequenced from one sample in a study of CD8 T cells in ankylosing spondylitis. Study results and caveats: Seemingly characteristic of ankylosing spondylitis blood was a TCR beta motif consisting of about 8 highly homologous variants.

The antigens of these receptors remain unknown. TCRdb re-called the 5' RACE reads with MiXCR, one entry per CDR3 protein. This sample has 450,000 to 550,000 distinct CDR3 sequences, with approximately 5.3% found just once. Specimen: blood, either unsorted or a sorted T cell fraction (not recorded which). These receptors were collected from a male donor with ankylosing spondylitis.

The sample holds many counts of this clonotype. The chain recombines TRBV20-1 with TRBJ2-5; 9 bases fit TRBD2. Germline V lookup: CDR1 DFQATT, CDR2 SNEGSKA (reference sequence). The CDR3 sequence is 17 residues long. V shed 3 bases and J 4 bases; nucleotides not matched to a gene: 15. The CDR3 region has the DNA TGCAGTGCTAGGGGGACCCCCTCAGCGGGGGGAGGAGAGACCCAGTACTTC. Encoded protein: CSARGTPSAGGGETQYF.

This clonotype was seen at least ten times. The chain is built from TRBV29-1 and TRBJ2-5, with 7 bases fitting TRBD1. The germline V gene has CDR1 SQVTM and CDR2 ANQGSEA. The CDR3 has 13 residues. With 4 bases clipped from V and 5 bases from J, the junction kept 7 bases outside the gene matches. CDR3 sequence: CSVVPGQTETQYF. The CDR3 DNA follows: TGCAGCGTTGTCCCGGGACAGACCGAGACCCAGTACTTC.

This chain links TRBV28 with TRBJ2-5; weak D call: TRBD2 (6 bases). Germline assignment: CDR1 MDHEN and CDR2 SYDVKM. CDR3 length equals 15 residues. The V gene lost 5 bases and the J gene lost 5 bases, with 18 bases spanning the gap. The CDR3 DNA reads as TGTGCCAGCAGTAGCACGGGAGTACGGAGGGAGACCCAGTACTTC. As protein: CASSSTGVRRETQYF.

This clonotype was seen many times. CDR3 in amino acids: CASSQDGRPDTDTQYF. CDR3 coding DNA: TGCGCCAGCAGCCAAGACGGGCGTCCGGACACAGATACGCAGTATTTT. The V and J genes are TRBV4-3 and TRBJ2-3; unclear D gene. Germline CDR1 reads LGHNA; CDR2 reads YSLEER. The ends were cut back, 0 bases at V and 2 bases at J, with 12 bases in the middle. The CDR3 is 16 residues long.

This clonotype was detected a few times. This rearrangement joins TRBV7-2 to TRBJ2-1; 8 bases align to TRBD2. Trimming cost V 4 bases and J 4 bases; bases outside gene matches: 12. Germline V CDR1 and CDR2: SGHTA, FQGNSA. This CDR3 spans 17 amino acids. CDR3 bases: TGTGCCAGCAGCTCCTCGGGGGGTCGCGGGGGGTACAATGAGCAGTTCTTC. Protein: CASSSSGGRGGYNEQFF.

As for this clonotype: A read error is possible here, since a much larger clone lies one base away. The chain employs TRBV7-9 and TRBJ2-3, with 7 bases that match TRBD2. The CDR3 consists of 16 residues. Unmatched junction bases numbered 9, after V lost 6 bases and J lost 0 bases. Per the germline V gene, CDR1 is SEHNR and CDR2 is FQNEAQ (reference sequence). The DNA for the CDR3 is TGTGCCAGCAGACCGTTAGCGGGTTCTAGCACAGATACGCAGTATTTT. Protein: CASRPLAGSSTDTQYF.

This clonotype was observed many times. This rearrangement joins TRBV29-1 to TRBJ2-5; weak D call: TRBD1 (6 bases). V gave up 6 bases and J gave up 4 bases, with 24 bases separating them. This CDR3 has 16 residues. Germline loops: CDR1 SQVTM, CDR2 ANQGSEA. CDR3 protein: CSVSPGTPSRGETQYF. As DNA, the CDR3 is TGCAGCGTGTCCCCCGGGACACCCTCCCGGGGAGAGACCCAGTACTTC.

The chain recombines TRBV7-2 with TRBJ2-4, with 8 bases lining up with TRBD1. This CDR3 spans 15 amino acids. V dropped 5 bases and J dropped 7; count of bases not matched to a gene: 10. Germline assignment: CDR1 SGHTA and CDR2 FQGNSA. CDR3 residues: CASSPHRTGLNIQYF. The CDR3 nucleotides are TGTGCCAGCAGCCCGCACAGGACAGGGTTGAACATTCAGTACTTC.

This clonotype showed up many times. The rearrangement joins TRBV3-1 to TRBJ2-1; TRBD2 agrees at 8 bases. The CDR3 has 16 residues. Trimming cost V 1 base and J 1 base; bases outside gene matches: 3. Germline V lookup: CDR1 LGHDT, CDR2 YNNKEL (reference sequence). CDR3 loop: CASSQVGGRSYNEQFF. The CDR3 nucleotides read TGTGCCAGCAGCCAAGTTGGCGGGAGGTCCTACAATGAGCAGTTCTTC.

This clonotype was recorded many times. The rearrangement links TRBV29-1 to TRBJ1-2, with D maybe TRBD1 (5 bases). CDR3 size: 12 residues. Germline V lookup: CDR1 SQVTM, CDR2 ANQGSEA. V was cut by 4 bases and J by 4 bases, with 10 bases left in between. CDR3 amino acids: CSVVAGVYGYTF. The CDR3 coding sequence is TGCAGCGTTGTTGCGGGGGTCTATGGCTACACCTTC. Full variable domain (missing parts from reference TRBV29-1 and TRBJ1-2): SAVISQKPSRDICQRGTSLTIQCQVDSQVTMMFWYRQQPGQSLTLIATANQGSEATYESGFVIDKFPISRPNLTFSTLTVSNMSPEDSSIYLCSVVAGVYGYTFGSGTRLTVV.

This clonotype was observed at least ten times. The chain joins TRBV7-2 to TRBJ1-2; TRBD1 is a possible D gene (5 bases). Germline V gene sequence: CDR1 SGHTA, CDR2 FQGNSA. The CDR3 covers 14 residues. Trimming removed 5 bases from V and 4 bases from J, with 14 bases in between. CDR3 DNA: TGTGCCAGCAGCCCGGGACCCTACGGCTATGGCTACACCTTC. It translates to CASSPGPYGYGYTF.

This chain joins TRBV4-2 and TRBJ1-4; D is undetermined. With 4 bases removed from V and 10 bases from J, the gap between germline ends came to 16 bases. Germline CDR1 reads LGHNA; CDR2 reads YNFKEQ. The CDR3 is 14 amino acids. CDR3 DNA: TGTGCCAGCAGCCCCGGGCTGATCTGCGGAAAACTGTTTTTT. Translating it yields CASSPGLICGKLFF.

On this clonotype: One junction end does not reproduce the germline sequence, and a read error may be involved. The rearrangement uses TRBV5-5 and TRBJ2-5; a possible D gene is TRBD2 (5 bases). This CDR3 spans 14 amino acids. Germline assignment: CDR1 SGHKS and CDR2 YYEKEE (reference sequence). CDR3 sequence: CATSLEGLAEAQYF. The DNA for the CDR3 is TGTGCCACCAGCTTAGAGGGCTTGGCAGAGGCCCAGTACTTC.

This clonotype is medium-sized by share. The chain recombines TRBV5-1 with TRBJ2-2; TRBD1 matches 11 bases. The CDR3 has 16 residues. The V gene's germline CDR1 is SGHRS and CDR2 YFSETQ. With 4 bases clipped from V and 8 bases from J, the junction kept 10 bases outside the gene matches. The CDR3 is CASSPRTGGQSGELFF. The CDR3 DNA follows: TGCGCCAGCAGCCCACGGACAGGGGGCCAAAGTGGGGAGCTGTTTTTT.

This clonotype was counted many times. The J gene is TRBJ2-1, the V gene TRBV27, with 9 bases that match TRBD2. Losses at the gene ends were 5 bases for V and 2 bases for J; bases not matched to a gene: 4. CDR1 is MNHEY and CDR2 is SMNVEV in the germline V gene (reference sequence). The CDR3 covers 15 residues. In DNA form, the CDR3 reads TGTGCCAGCAGTCCGGGGACTAGCCCCTACAATGAGCAGTTCTTC. Its protein product is CASSPGTSPYNEQFF.

This clonotype was counted many times. The rearrangement joins TRBV28 to TRBJ2-5; D is unclear. Per germline, CDR1 MDHEN and CDR2 SYDVKM. Trimming removed 2 bases from V and 4 bases from J, with 14 bases in between. This CDR3 contains 15 residues. The CDR3 DNA reads as TGTGCCAGCAGTTTACGTAGGTGGTCTGGAGAGACCCAGTACTTC. It specifies CASSLRRWSGETQYF.

There are many counts of this clonotype. The chain couples TRBV5-1 to TRBJ2-2; possibly TRBD2 for D (6 bases). The CDR3 length is 16 residues. Deletions cut 1 base from V and 0 bases from J, with 10 bases between. Per the germline V gene, CDR1 is SGHRS and CDR2 is YFSETQ. The CDR3 sequence is CASSLLGGPNTGELFF. The DNA of the CDR3 is TGCGCCAGCAGCTTGTTGGGGGGTCCGAACACCGGGGAGCTGTTTTTT. Full variable domain (outside the CDR3, taken from reference TRBV5-1 and TRBJ2-2): KAGVTQTPRYLIKTRGQQVTLSCSPISGHRSVSWYQQTPGQGLQFLFEYFSETQRNKGNFPGRFSGRQFSNSRSEMNVSTLELGDSALYLCASSLLGGPNTGELFFGEGSRLTVL.

Details on this clonotype: A read error may explain this, as a much larger clone is one base away. The gene calls are TRBV11-3 and TRBJ2-1; the D is unclear. The V end was cut by 0 bases, the J end by 10 bases, with 13 bases between. CDR1 and CDR2 (germline): SGHNT, YENEEA. The CDR3 covers 14 residues. Here the CDR3 reads CASSLEARRREQFF. CDR3 bases: TGTGCCAGCAGCTTAGAGGCGAGGCGGCGAGAGCAGTTCTTC.

This clonotype was picked up a small number of times. The genes are TRBV7-8 and TRBJ2-1; 8 bases map to TRBD2. This CDR3 is 13 amino acids long. V gave up 5 bases and J gave up 9 bases; unmatched junction bases: 6. Germline CDR1 reads SGHVS; CDR2 reads FQNEAQ. The CDR3, as DNA: TGTGCCAGCAGCCCAGGGGCGGGGGGTGAGCAGTTCTTC. This encodes CASSPGAGGEQFF. Variable domain in full (rest from reference TRBV7-8 and TRBJ2-1): GAGVSQSPRYKVAKRGQDVALRCDPISGHVSLFWYQQALGQGPEFLTYFQNEAQLDKSGLPSDRFFAERPEGSVSTLKIQRTQQEDSAVYLCASSPGAGGEQFFGPGTRLTVL.

This clonotype has ten or more counts. This chain joins TRBV15 and TRBJ1-5, with D perhaps matching TRBD1 (5 bases). CDR3 length: 18 amino acids. Trimming removed 2 bases at V and 5 bases at J, with 22 bases between. CDR1 LNHNV and CDR2 YYDKDF come from the germline V gene (reference sequence). The CDR3: CATSRRPRPGPIYQPQHF. Here the CDR3 DNA reads TGTGCCACCAGCAGACGACCGCGCCCGGGACCCATATATCAGCCCCAGCATTTT.

The J gene is TRBJ1-5, the V gene TRBV4-3; D is possibly TRBD1 (6 bases). Germline CDR1 and CDR2: LGHNA and YSLEER. Between the trimmed V and J ends, which lost 4 bases and 7 bases, there was a span of 20 bases. CDR3 size: 16 residues. CDR3 in DNA: TGCGCCAGCAGCCCGGATTCCAGGGGCCTCCCCCAGCCCCAGCATTTT. Amino acid sequence: CASSPDSRGLPQPQHF.

In this sample, this clonotype turned up many times. The chain uses TRBV4-3 and TRBJ2-3, with a possible D match to TRBD1 (6 bases). Between the trimmed V and J ends, which lost 0 bases and 2 bases, there was a span of 15 bases. Germline V CDR1 and CDR2: LGHNA, YSLEER. This CDR3 is 17 amino acids long. DNA for the CDR3: TGCGCCAGCAGCCAAGAGGCCCAGGGGTACCCCACAGATACGCAGTATTTT. It specifies CASSQEAQGYPTDTQYF.

This clonotype showed up just once. This chain uses TRBV30 with TRBJ2-1, with D perhaps TRBD1 (6 bases). Trimming took 0 bases from V and 8 from J, leaving 11 bases between them. From germline, CDR1 is GTSNPN and CDR2 SVGIG (reference sequence). CDR3 length: 13 amino acids. The CDR3 loop is CAWSVWGPDEQFF. The DNA for the CDR3 is TGTGCCTGGAGTGTGTGGGGGCCGGATGAGCAGTTCTTC.

J is TRBJ2-1 and V is TRBV5-1, with TRBD2 identical over 9 bases. V dropped 0 bases and J dropped 6; count of bases not matched to a gene: 4. Germline values: CDR1 SGHRS, CDR2 YFSETQ. This CDR3 spans 15 amino acids. The DNA of the CDR3 is TGCGCCAGCAGCTTGGGCGGGGGGGTTGCCAATGAGCAGTTCTTC. Residues: CASSLGGGVANEQFF.